These 24 T cell receptor beta chains share one sample of origin, sequenced in a study of blood T cell repertoires in COVID-19. The table came from immunoSEQ multiplex PCR; TCRdb's copy has only in-frame clones and leaves some out. In the table there are roughly 200,000 clones, 70% to 90% of which are singletons. The sample was peripheral blood. These receptors were obtained from a man aged 45 to 65 with COVID-19, enrolled during active disease.

The V and J genes are TRBV18 and TRBJ2-7; 12 positions match TRBD1. V shed 3 bases, J shed 0 bases, and the junction held 6 bases outside the gene matches. Per the germline V gene, CDR1 is KGHSH and CDR2 is LQKENI. CDR3 length: 17 amino acids. The CDR3 region is CASSPGTGGRSSYEQYF. CDR3 sequence (DNA): TGTGCCAGCTCACCCGGGACAGGGGGCCGCAGCTCCTACGAGCAGTACTTC.

This clone was counted only a few times. V usage is TRBV27 and J usage is TRBJ2-2; 7 positions match TRBD2. V gave up 0 bases and J gave up 1 base; unmatched junction bases: 2. This CDR3 spans 16 amino acids. Germline V lookup: CDR1 MNHEY, CDR2 SMNVEV (reference sequence). The CDR3 sequence: CASSLSGGRNTGELFF. The CDR3 DNA follows: TGTGCCAGCAGTTTATCAGGCGGGAGGAACACCGGGGAGCTGTTTTTT.

This clone has only one observation. The CDR3 here is CASSPGHISYEQYF. Written as DNA, the CDR3 is TGTGCCAGTAGTCCGGGACATATATCCTACGAGCAGTACTTC. The chain is built from TRBV19 and TRBJ2-7; D is perhaps TRBD1 (6 bases). The V end was cut by 5 bases, the J end by 1 base, with 12 bases between. Germline V lookup: CDR1 LNHDA, CDR2 SQIVND (reference sequence). This CDR3 has 14 amino acids.

V and J are TRBV9 and TRBJ2-3; 11 bases fit TRBD2. The CDR3 spans 16 residues. CDR1 and CDR2 (germline): SGDLS, YYNGEE. With 4 bases clipped from V and 6 bases from J, the junction kept 10 bases outside the gene matches. DNA for the CDR3: TGTGCCAGCAGCATCCTGGCTAGCGGGGGGCCCGATACGCAGTATTTT. Protein sequence: CASSILASGGPDTQYF.

With respect to this clone: Additional DNA sequences in this sample encode the identical CDR3. V is TRBV9 and J is TRBJ1-1; no reliable D call. The CDR3 has 13 amino acids. V dropped 0 bases and J dropped 1 base, with 4 bases sitting between them. The germline V gene has CDR1 SGDLS and CDR2 YYNGEE. In DNA, the CDR3 is TGTGCCAGCAGCGTAGCGGGGAACACTGAAGCTTTCTTT. Its protein product is CASSVAGNTEAFF.

The chain joins TRBV7-2 to TRBJ1-3; D might be TRBD1 (5 bases). CDR3 length: 15 amino acids. V was trimmed by 1 base and J by 2 bases, leaving 9 bases between them. The germline V gene has CDR1 SGHTA and CDR2 FQGNSA. The CDR3 region has the DNA TGTGCCAGCAGCTTAGTGGTAGGGGCTGGAAACACCATATATTTT. It encodes CASSLVVGAGNTIYF.

V is TRBV18 and J is TRBJ2-7; TRBD1 agrees at 9 bases. The CDR3 length is 13 residues. J was trimmed by 2 bases and V by 8 bases; bases with no gene match: 4. In germline, CDR1 is KGHSH, CDR2 LQKENI. The CDR3: CASAQGATYEQYF. CDR3 bases: TGTGCCAGCGCACAGGGGGCAACCTACGAGCAGTACTTC. The variable domain in full, with the rest retrieved from reference TRBV18 and TRBJ2-7, is NAGVMQNPRHLVRRRGQEARLRCSPMKGHSHVYWYRQLPEEGLKFMVYLQKENIIDESGMPKERFSAEFPKEGPSILRIQQVVRGDSAAYFCASAQGATYEQYFGPGTRLTVT.

As to this clone: The sample carries other DNA sequences with the same CDR3. The chain links TRBV6-5 to TRBJ1-5; 8 positions agree with TRBD1. CDR1 MNHEY and CDR2 SVGAGI come from the germline V gene. The CDR3 covers 13 residues. V gave up 8 bases and J gave up 6 bases; unmatched junction bases: 6. CDR3 in amino acids: CASSRQGSQPQHF. In DNA, the CDR3 is TGTGCCAGCTCGAGACAGGGGAGTCAGCCCCAGCATTTT.

As regards this clone: Relative to the germline gene, one junction end is altered; a read error may explain this. The chain links TRBV18 to TRBJ2-7; TRBD2 matches at 14 bases. The CDR3 spans 13 residues. Germline CDR1 reads KGHSH; CDR2 reads LQKENI. Here the CDR3 reads CASSPEGLAGVAF. CDR3 sequence (DNA): TGTGCCAGCTCACCAGAGGGACTAGCGGGAGTCGCCTTC.

The rearrangement links TRBV11-2 to TRBJ2-7, with D perhaps matching TRBD2 (5 bases). Germline V gene data show CDR1 as SGHAT and CDR2 as FQNNGV. CDR3 size: 12 residues. Trimming removed 0 bases from V and 9 bases from J, with 9 bases in between. CDR3 residues: CASSLDPRGQYF. The CDR3 DNA reads TGTGCCAGCAGCTTAGATCCTCGGGGGCAGTACTTC.

The rearrangement links TRBV19 to TRBJ2-5, with D perhaps TRBD2 (5 bases). Deletions cut 1 base from V and 5 bases from J, with 17 bases between. Germline CDR1 LNHDA, CDR2 SQIVND (reference sequence). The CDR3 is 16 amino acids. The CDR3 loop reads CASSIAATLPGETQYF. The CDR3 DNA is TGTGCCAGTAGTATAGCGGCTACTCTCCCGGGGGAGACCCAGTACTTC.

V is TRBV25-1 and J is TRBJ2-1; the D gene is possibly TRBD2 (6 bases). V lost 5 bases, J lost 5 bases, and 13 bases lay in between. The CDR3 is made up of 14 amino acids. Germline V gives CDR1 MGHDK, CDR2 SYGVNS. CDR3 DNA: TGTGCCAGCAGTTTCGCCGGGGGACACAATGAGCAGTTCTTC. This sequence encodes CASSFAGGHNEQFF.

The rearrangement uses TRBV19 and TRBJ1-5, with D perhaps TRBD1 (5 bases). Trimming took off 7 bases at V and 1 base at J, with 14 bases between the two ends. Germline CDR1 is LNHDA and CDR2 is SQIVND (reference sequence). This CDR3 region has 15 residues. CDR3 in amino acids: CASNEGGGSNQPQHF. CDR3 DNA sequence: TGTGCCAGTAACGAAGGTGGGGGGAGCAATCAGCCCCAGCATTTT.

The V gene is TRBV6-2 or TRBV6-3, the J gene TRBJ1-6; D is uncertain. V lost 6 bases and J 7 bases, leaving 7 bases between the germline ends. Germline CDR1 is MNHEY and CDR2 is SVGEGT. The CDR3 sequence is 12 residues long. This CDR3 is CASSNGNSPLHF. CDR3 coding DNA: TGTGCCAGCAGCAACGGGAATTCACCCCTCCACTTT.

This clone has ten or more counts. The chain has TRBV6-5 and TRBJ1-2, with D possibly being TRBD1 (6 bases). Trimming left V 7 bases short and J 2 bases short, with 8 bases between. The CDR3 extends over 12 amino acids. Germline CDR1 is MNHEY and CDR2 is SVGAGI. This chain's CDR3 is CASKGDNYGYTF. The CDR3 nucleotides read TGTGCCAGCAAGGGGGACAACTATGGCTACACCTTC.

This chain's CDR3 is CASSSKGGTEAFF. CDR3 coding DNA: TGTGCCAGCTCTTCGAAAGGGGGAACTGAAGCTTTCTTT. This sequence joins TRBV18 and TRBJ1-1, with TRBD1 as a possible D gene (6 bases). This CDR3 has 13 residues. V gave up 6 bases and J gave up 5 bases, with 13 bases separating them. Germline loops: CDR1 KGHSH, CDR2 LQKENI.

The V and J genes are TRBV19 and TRBJ1-4, with TRBD1 identical over 8 bases. V lost 7 bases, J lost 6 bases, and 10 bases stayed unmatched. Germline CDR1 reads LNHDA; CDR2 reads SQIVND (reference sequence). The CDR3 is 15 residues long. CDR3 region: CASIGQGEPYEKLFF. The CDR3 nucleotides are TGTGCCAGTATAGGACAGGGCGAGCCTTATGAAAAACTGTTTTTT.

This clone was seen just once. The J gene is TRBJ1-2, the V gene TRBV28; a possible D gene is TRBD1 (6 bases). Trimming shortened V by 10 bases and J by 8 bases, and 17 bases separated the two germline ends. The CDR3 is made up of 12 amino acids. Germline V CDR1 and CDR2: MDHEN, SYDVKM. The CDR3 DNA reads as TGTGCCACCGGGGGGCCTCATTGGGGCTACACCTTC. Translation: CATGGPHWGYTF.

This chain joins TRBV19 and TRBJ2-2; TRBD1 might be the D (6 bases). The CDR3 extends over 16 amino acids. The germline V and J ends were trimmed by 4 bases and 1 base, with 13 bases remaining between them. Germline V gene lookup returns CDR1 LNHDA and CDR2 SQIVND (reference sequence). CDR3 sequence reads: CASSTPPGQNTGELFF. In nucleotides, the CDR3 is TGTGCCAGTAGTACCCCACCGGGACAGAACACCGGGGAGCTGTTTTTT.

Concerning this clone: The sample has other DNA sequences that encode this CDR3 too. The V gene is TRBV4-1, the J gene TRBJ2-5, with 13 bases fitting TRBD2. Trimming at V came to 1 base and at J to 1 base, leaving 0 bases not matched to a gene. CDR1 MGHRA and CDR2 YSYEKL come from the germline V gene. The CDR3 consists of 16 residues. CDR3 sequence (DNA): TGCGCCAGCAGCCAAGGACTAGCGGGGGGCCAAGAGACCCAGTACTTC. Encoded protein: CASSQGLAGGQETQYF.

CDR3 in DNA: TGTGCCAGCAGCGTAGGCAGCGGTCCCTACGAGCAGTACTTC. Its protein is CASSVGSGPYEQYF. This chain links TRBV9 with TRBJ2-7, with D possibly matching TRBD2 (5 bases). The V and J ends lost 0 bases and 2 bases respectively, with 9 bases between them. CDR3 length: 14 amino acids. Germline V CDR1 and CDR2: SGDLS, YYNGEE.

V is TRBV27 and J is TRBJ1-4; no reliable D call. The CDR3 sequence is 15 residues long. Trimming shortened V by 7 bases and J by 0 bases, and 12 bases separated the two germline ends. The germline V gene encodes CDR1 MNHEY and CDR2 SMNVEV (reference sequence). The CDR3 nucleotides read TGTGCCAGCATCGGGAACAGTGCAACTAATGAAAAACTGTTTTTT. It specifies CASIGNSATNEKLFF.

This chain links TRBV5-1 with TRBJ2-6; D uncertain. Trimming shortened V by 0 bases and J by 2 bases, and 6 bases separated the two germline ends. The CDR3 is 15 residues long. Per the germline V gene, CDR1 is SGHRS and CDR2 is YFSETQ. The CDR3 nucleotides are TGCGCCAGCAGCTTGGTGGAGACTGGGGCCAACGTCCTGACTTTC. Translated: CASSLVETGANVLTF. Using reference TRBV5-1 and TRBJ2-6 for the parts outside the CDR3, the full variable domain is KAGVTQTPRYLIKTRGQQVTLSCSPISGHRSVSWYQQTPGQGLQFLFEYFSETQRNKGNFPGRFSGRQFSNSRSEMNVSTLELGDSALYLCASSLVETGANVLTFGAGSRLTVL.

The chain employs TRBV6-1 and TRBJ1-2; D uncertain. V lost 2 bases to trimming and J lost 4 bases, with 8 bases between them. In germline, CDR1 is MNHNS, CDR2 SASEGT. The CDR3 has 13 amino acids. The DNA for the CDR3 is TGTGCCAGCAGTGAATTCACCGGCTATGGCTACACCTTC. This gives the protein CASSEFTGYGYTF.